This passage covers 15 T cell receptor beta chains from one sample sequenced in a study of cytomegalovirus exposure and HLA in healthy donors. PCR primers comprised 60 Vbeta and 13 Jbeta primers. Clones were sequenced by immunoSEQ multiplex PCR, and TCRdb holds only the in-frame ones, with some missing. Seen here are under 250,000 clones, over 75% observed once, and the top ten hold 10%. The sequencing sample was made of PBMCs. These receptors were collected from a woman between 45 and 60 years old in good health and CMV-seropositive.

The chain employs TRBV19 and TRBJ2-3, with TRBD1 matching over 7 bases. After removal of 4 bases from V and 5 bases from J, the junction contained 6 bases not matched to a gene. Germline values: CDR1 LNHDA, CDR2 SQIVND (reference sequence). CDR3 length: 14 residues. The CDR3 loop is CASSNRQGRDTQYF. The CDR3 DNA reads TGTGCCAGTAGTAACCGACAGGGCAGAGATACGCAGTATTTT.

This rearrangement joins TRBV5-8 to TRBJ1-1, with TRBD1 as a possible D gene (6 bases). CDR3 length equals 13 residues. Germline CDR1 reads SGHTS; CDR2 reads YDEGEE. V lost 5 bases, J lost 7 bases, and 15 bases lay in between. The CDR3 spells CASRVTGMGEAFF. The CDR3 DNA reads TGTGCCAGCAGGGTTACAGGGATGGGTGAAGCTTTCTTT.

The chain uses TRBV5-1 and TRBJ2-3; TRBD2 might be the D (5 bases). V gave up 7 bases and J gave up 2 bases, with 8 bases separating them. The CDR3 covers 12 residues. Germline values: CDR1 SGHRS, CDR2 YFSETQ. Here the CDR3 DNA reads TGCGCCAGCGGACTGGACACAGATACGCAGTATTTT. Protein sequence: CASGLDTDTQYF.

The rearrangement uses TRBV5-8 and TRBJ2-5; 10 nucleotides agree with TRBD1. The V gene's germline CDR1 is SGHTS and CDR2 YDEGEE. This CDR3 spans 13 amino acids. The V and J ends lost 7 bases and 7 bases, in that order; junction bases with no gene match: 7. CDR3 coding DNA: TGTGCCAGCGGGGGACAGGGGATCGGGACCCAGTACTTC. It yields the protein CASGGQGIGTQYF.

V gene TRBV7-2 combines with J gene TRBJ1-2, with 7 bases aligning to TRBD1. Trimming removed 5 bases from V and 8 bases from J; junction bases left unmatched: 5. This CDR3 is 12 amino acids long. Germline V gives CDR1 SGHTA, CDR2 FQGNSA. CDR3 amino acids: CASSLTGSGYTF. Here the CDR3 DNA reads TGTGCCAGCAGCCTGACAGGGTCGGGCTACACCTTC.

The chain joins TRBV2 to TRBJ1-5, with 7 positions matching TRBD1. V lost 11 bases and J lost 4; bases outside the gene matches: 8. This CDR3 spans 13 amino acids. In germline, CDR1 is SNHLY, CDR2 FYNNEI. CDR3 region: CAVNRDRNQPQHF. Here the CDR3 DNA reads TGTGCCGTTAATAGGGACAGAAATCAGCCCCAGCATTTT.

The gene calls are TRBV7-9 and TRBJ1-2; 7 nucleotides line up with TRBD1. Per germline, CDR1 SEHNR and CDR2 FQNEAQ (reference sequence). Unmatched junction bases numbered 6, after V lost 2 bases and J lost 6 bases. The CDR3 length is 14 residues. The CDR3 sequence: CASSLRQGVHGYTF. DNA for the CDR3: TGTGCCAGCAGCTTACGGCAGGGGGTGCATGGCTACACCTTC.

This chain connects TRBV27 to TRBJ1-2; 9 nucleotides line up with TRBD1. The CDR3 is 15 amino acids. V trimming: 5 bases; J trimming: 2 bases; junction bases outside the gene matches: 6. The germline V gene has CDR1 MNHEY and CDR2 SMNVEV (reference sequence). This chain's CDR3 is CASSPGQGRNYGYTF. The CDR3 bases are TGTGCCAGCAGTCCCGGACAGGGGAGGAACTATGGCTACACCTTC.

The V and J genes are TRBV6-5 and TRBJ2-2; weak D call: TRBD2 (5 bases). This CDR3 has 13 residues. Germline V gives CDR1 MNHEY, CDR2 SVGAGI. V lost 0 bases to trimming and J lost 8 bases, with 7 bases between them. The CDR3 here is CASSYSTGGELFF. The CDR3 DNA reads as TGTGCCAGCAGTTACTCAACGGGAGGGGAGCTGTTTTTT.

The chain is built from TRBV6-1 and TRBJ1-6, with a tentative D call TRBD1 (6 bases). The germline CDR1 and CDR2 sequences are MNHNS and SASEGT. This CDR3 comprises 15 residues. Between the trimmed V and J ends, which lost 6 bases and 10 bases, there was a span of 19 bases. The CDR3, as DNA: TGTGCCAGCAGATTCGAATTGTCCAGGGGATCACCCCTCCACTTT. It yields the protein CASRFELSRGSPLHF.

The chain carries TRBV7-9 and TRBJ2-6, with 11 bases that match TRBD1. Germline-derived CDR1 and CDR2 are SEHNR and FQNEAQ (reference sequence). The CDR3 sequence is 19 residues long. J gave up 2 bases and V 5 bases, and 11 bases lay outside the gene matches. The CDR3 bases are TGTGCCAGCAGCCCCAAGGGACAGGGGGTAACTGCTGGGGCCAACGTCCTGACTTTC. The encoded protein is CASSPKGQGVTAGANVLTF.

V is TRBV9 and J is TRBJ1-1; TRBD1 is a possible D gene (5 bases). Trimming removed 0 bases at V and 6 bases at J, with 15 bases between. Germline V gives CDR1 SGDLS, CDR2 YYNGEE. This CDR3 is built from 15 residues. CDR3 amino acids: CASSVVPAGWPEAFF. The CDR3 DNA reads TGTGCCAGCAGCGTAGTTCCGGCAGGGTGGCCTGAAGCTTTCTTT.

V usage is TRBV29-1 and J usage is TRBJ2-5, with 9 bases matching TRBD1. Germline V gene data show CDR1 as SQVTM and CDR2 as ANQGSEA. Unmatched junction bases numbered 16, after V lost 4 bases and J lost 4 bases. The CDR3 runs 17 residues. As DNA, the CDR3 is TGCAGCGTTGGGCAATGGGAGGGACAGGGAGTTATAGAGACCCAGTACTTC. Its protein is CSVGQWEGQGVIETQYF.

The CDR3: CASSYLIRGEAFF. The CDR3, as DNA: TGTGCCAGCAGTTATCTAATCCGGGGGGAAGCTTTCTTT. The chain employs TRBV27 and TRBJ1-1, with a weak D call TRBD1 (5 bases). Trimming left V 4 bases short and J 8 bases short, with 14 bases between. CDR1 and CDR2 (germline): MNHEY, SMNVEV (reference sequence). The CDR3 is 13 residues long.

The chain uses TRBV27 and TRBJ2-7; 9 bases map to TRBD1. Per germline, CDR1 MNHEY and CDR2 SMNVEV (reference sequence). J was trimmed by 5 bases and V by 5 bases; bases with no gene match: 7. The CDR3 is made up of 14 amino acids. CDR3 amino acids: CASSNLRDRDEQYF. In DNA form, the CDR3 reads TGTGCCAGCAGTAACCTCCGGGACAGGGACGAGCAGTACTTC.